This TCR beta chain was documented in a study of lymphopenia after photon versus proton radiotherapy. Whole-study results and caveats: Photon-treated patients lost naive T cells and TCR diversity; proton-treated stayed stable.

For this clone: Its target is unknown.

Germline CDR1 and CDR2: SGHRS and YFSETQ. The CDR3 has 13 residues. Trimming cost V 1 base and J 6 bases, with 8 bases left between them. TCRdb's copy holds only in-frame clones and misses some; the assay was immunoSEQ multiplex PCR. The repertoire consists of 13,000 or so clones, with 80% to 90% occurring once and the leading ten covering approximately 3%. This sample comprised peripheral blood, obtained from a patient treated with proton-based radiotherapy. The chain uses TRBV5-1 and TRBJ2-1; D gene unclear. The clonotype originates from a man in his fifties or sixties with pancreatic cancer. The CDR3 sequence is CASSLTAANEQFF. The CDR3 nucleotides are TGCGCCAGCAGCTTGACGGCCGCCAATGAGCAGTTCTTC.